This entry lists 11 T cell receptor beta chains sequenced from one sample in a study of lymphopenia after photon versus proton radiotherapy. Sequencing was performed with immunoSEQ multiplex PCR; in TCRdb, only in-frame clones are kept and a portion is missing. The table has roughly 58,000 clones, about nine tenths seen once; the top ten hold roughly 13%. Sample: peripheral blood, taken from a patient treated with proton-based radiotherapy. Every receptor here comes from an older man with esophageal cancer.

The rearrangement joins TRBV6-7 to TRBJ2-7, with TRBD2 matching 7 bases. TRBV6-7 is filed as an ORF, its function uncertain. V shed 0 bases and J 3 bases; nucleotides not matched to a gene: 17. The CDR3 loop spans 19 amino acids. CDR3 nucleotides: TGTGCCAGCAGTTACTCGAATTTTTTTGTGGGACTACACAACTACGAGCAGTACTTC. This translates into CASSYSNFFVGLHNYEQYF.

This clone was seen a single time. One end of the junction does not line up with germline, which may come from a read error. The V and J genes are TRBV7-7 and TRBJ2-5; 13 nucleotides agree with TRBD2. Germline V CDR1 and CDR2: SSHAT, FNYEAQ (reference sequence). The CDR3 is 17 amino acids. CDR3 loop: CASSSTLTSGGRETQYF. The CDR3 nucleotides are TGTGCTAGCAGCTCTACCCTGACTAGCGGGGGGAGAGAGACCCAGTACTTC. The full variable domain, with the rest looked up from reference TRBV7-7 and TRBJ2-5, is GAGVSQSPRYKVTKRGQDVTLRCDPISSHATLYWYQQALGQGPEFLTYFNYEAQPDKSGLPSDRFSAERPEGSISTLTIQRTEQRDSAMYRCASSSTLTSGGRETQYFGPGTRLLVL.

This clone has just one count. V and J are TRBV2 and TRBJ1-1, with D tentatively TRBD1 (5 bases). V was clipped by 7 bases and J by 10 bases, with 25 bases between them. In germline, CDR1 is SNHLY, CDR2 FYNNEI. The CDR3 loop spans 15 amino acids. The CDR3 nucleotides read TGTGCCAGCATTCCCAGGGAAGGTAGTGGTGGCGGAGCTTTCTTT. Translated, it gives CASIPREGSGGGAFF.

Only one count was recorded for this clone. The genes are TRBV27 and TRBJ2-5, with 9 bases lining up with TRBD1. The J segment lost 5 bases and the V segment lost 2 bases, leaving 6 bases of the junction unmatched. This CDR3 comprises 15 residues. Germline assignment: CDR1 MNHEY and CDR2 SMNVEV (reference sequence). CDR3 loop: CASSLTGGGWETQYF. CDR3 sequence (DNA): TGTGCCAGCAGTTTAACAGGGGGCGGGTGGGAGACCCAGTACTTC.

The rearrangement joins TRBV2 to TRBJ1-2; tentative D call: TRBD1 (5 bases). The germline gives CDR1 SNHLY, CDR2 FYNNEI. Between the trimmed V and J ends, which lost 1 base and 8 bases, there was a span of 17 bases. This CDR3 spans 15 amino acids. CDR3 in amino acids: CASSEDPGLSKGYTF. CDR3 DNA: TGTGCCAGCAGTGAAGATCCGGGGCTGTCAAAGGGCTACACCTTC.

J is TRBJ2-3 and V is TRBV7-8; D perhaps matches TRBD1 (7 bases). This CDR3 comprises 16 residues. V lost 2 bases and J lost 6, with 18 bases in between. Germline CDR1 SGHVS, CDR2 FQNEAQ. CDR3 in amino acids: CASSLPRRGREDTQYF. The CDR3 nucleotides are TGTGCCAGCAGCTTACCCAGGAGGGGGCGCGAGGATACGCAGTATTTT.

The chain links TRBV7-9 to TRBJ2-3; no firm D call. The CDR3 sequence is 12 residues long. The germline V and J ends were trimmed by 5 bases and 4 bases, with 7 bases remaining between them. Per the germline V gene, CDR1 is SEHNR and CDR2 is FQNEAQ (reference sequence). For the CDR3, the DNA is TGTGCCAGCAGCCCAAACCCAGATACGCAGTATTTT. This translates into CASSPNPDTQYF.

The V call is TRBV6-5, the J call TRBJ2-5; a possible D gene is TRBD1 (6 bases). Germline CDR1 is MNHEY and CDR2 is SVGAGI. V was trimmed by 2 bases and J by 7 bases, leaving 11 bases between them. The CDR3 runs to 13 residues. The CDR3 loop reads CASSYTGLWTQYF. The CDR3 DNA is TGTGCCAGCAGTTACACAGGGTTGTGGACCCAGTACTTC.

V gene TRBV21-1 combines with J gene TRBJ1-3. TRBV21-1 has pseudogene status. This CDR3 has 16 residues. The CDR3 region is CASTPGKEEAGNTIYF. DNA for the CDR3: TGTGCCAGCACCCCGGGAAAGGAGGAAGCTGGAAACACCATATATTTT.

This chain links TRBV7-2 with TRBJ2-7, with D tentatively TRBD1 (6 bases). The length of the CDR3 is 13 residues. Per the germline V gene, CDR1 is SGHTA and CDR2 is FQGNSA. V was cut by 3 bases and J by 6 bases, with 12 bases left in between. CDR3 sequence: CASSFSLDSEQYF. The DNA of the CDR3 is TGTGCCAGCAGCTTCTCCCTGGACAGCGAGCAGTACTTC.

This chain joins TRBV4-1 and TRBJ2-3, with D perhaps given as TRBD1 or TRBD2 (6 bases each). The V end lost 7 bases, the J end lost 4 bases, and 15 bases lay between the germline ends. CDR3 size: 14 residues. Germline assignment: CDR1 MGHRA and CDR2 YSYEKL. The CDR3 DNA sequence: TGCGCCAGCAAGAAGGCCGGGGGCCCAGATACGCAGTATTTT. Encoded protein: CASKKAGGPDTQYF.